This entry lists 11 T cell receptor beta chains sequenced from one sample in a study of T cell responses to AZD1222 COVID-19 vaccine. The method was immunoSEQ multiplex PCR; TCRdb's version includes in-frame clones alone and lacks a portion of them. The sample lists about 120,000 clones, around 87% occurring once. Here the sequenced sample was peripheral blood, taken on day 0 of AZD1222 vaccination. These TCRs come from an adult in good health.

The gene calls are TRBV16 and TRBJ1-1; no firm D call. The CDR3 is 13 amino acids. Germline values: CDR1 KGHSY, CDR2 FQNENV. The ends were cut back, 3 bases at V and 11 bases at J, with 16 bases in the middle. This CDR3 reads CASSQRHMARAFF. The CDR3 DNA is TGTGCCAGCAGCCAGAGGCATATGGCTCGGGCTTTCTTT.

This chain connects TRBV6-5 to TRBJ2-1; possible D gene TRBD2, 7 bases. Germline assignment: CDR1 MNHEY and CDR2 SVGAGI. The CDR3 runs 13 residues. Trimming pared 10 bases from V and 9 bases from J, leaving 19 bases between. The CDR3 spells CATSGGGVGEQFF. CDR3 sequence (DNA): TGTGCCACCAGCGGAGGGGGGGTCGGTGAGCAGTTCTTC.

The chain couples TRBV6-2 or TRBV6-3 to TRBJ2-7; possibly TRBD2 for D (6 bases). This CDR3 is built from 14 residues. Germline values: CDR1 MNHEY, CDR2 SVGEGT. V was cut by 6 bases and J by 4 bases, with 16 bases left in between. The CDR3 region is CASSDRDWWYEQYF. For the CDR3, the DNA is TGTGCCAGCAGCGACCGGGACTGGTGGTACGAGCAGTACTTC.

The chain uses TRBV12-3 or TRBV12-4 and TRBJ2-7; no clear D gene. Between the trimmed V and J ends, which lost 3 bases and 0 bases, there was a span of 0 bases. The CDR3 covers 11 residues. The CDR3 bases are TGTGCCAGCAGTTTCTCCTACGAGCAGTACTTC. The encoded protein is CASSFSYEQYF.

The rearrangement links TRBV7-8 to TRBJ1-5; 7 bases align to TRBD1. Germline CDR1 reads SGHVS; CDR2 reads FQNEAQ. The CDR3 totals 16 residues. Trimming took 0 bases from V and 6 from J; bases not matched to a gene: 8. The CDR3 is CASSLAHRGVSQPQHF. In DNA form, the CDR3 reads TGTGCCAGCAGCTTAGCCCACAGGGGTGTGAGTCAGCCCCAGCATTTT.

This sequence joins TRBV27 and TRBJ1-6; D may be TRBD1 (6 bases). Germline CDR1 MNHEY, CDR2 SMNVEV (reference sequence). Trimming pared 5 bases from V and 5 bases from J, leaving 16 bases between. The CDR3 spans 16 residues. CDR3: CASSPRAGVNNSPLHF. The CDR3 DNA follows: TGTGCCAGCAGTCCGCGGGCAGGGGTTAATAATTCACCCCTCCACTTT.

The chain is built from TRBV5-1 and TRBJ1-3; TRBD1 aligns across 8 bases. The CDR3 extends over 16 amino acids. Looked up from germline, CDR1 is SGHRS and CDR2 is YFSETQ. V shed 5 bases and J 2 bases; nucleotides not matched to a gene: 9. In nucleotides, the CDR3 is TGCGCCAGCAGTTCCCTCTCGACAGGGGCTGGAAACACCATATATTTT. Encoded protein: CASSSLSTGAGNTIYF.

The CDR3: CASRRTGRETQYF. As DNA, the CDR3 is TGTGCCAGCAGACGGACAGGGAGGGAGACCCAGTACTTC. The gene calls are TRBV6-5 and TRBJ2-5, with 8 bases lining up with TRBD1. J gave up 5 bases and V 6 bases, and 5 bases lay outside the gene matches. The CDR3 extends over 13 amino acids. Germline values: CDR1 MNHEY, CDR2 SVGAGI.

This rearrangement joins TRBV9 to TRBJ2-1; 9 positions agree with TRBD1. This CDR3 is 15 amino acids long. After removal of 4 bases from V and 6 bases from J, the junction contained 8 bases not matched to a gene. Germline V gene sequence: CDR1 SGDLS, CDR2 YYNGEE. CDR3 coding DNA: TGTGCCAGCAGCCACCGACAGGGGGGTAGCAATGAGCAGTTCTTC. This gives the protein CASSHRQGGSNEQFF.

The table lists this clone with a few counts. The CDR3 coding sequence is TGTGCCAGCAGTTACTCCGATGGGGGAAAGTACTTC. This encodes CASSYSDGGKYF. The V call is TRBV6-2 or TRBV6-3, the J call TRBJ2-7; D tentatively reads TRBD1 or TRBD2 (5 bases each). The CDR3 spans 12 residues. V lost 0 bases to trimming and J lost 11 bases, with 11 bases between them. Germline CDR1 and CDR2: MNHEY and SVGEGT.

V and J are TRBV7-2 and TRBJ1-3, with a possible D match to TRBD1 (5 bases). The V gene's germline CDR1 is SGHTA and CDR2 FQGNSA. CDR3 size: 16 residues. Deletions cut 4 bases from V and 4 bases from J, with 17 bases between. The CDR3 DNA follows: TGTGCCAGCAGCTACTTTACCGGGACCCAAGGAAACACCATATATTTT. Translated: CASSYFTGTQGNTIYF.